This T cell receptor (beta chain) emerged from a study of blood T cell repertoires in COVID-19 (dated by TCRdb to the early 2020s). In the study overall: Collaborator samples came from the United States, Italy and Spain and covered acute and convalescent phases of COVID-19. Where HLA class I and class II types were available, the types were taken from metadata supplied by the sample provider, not from assay-based typing. Subjects who had been exposed to COVID-19, were actively infected with it, or had recovered from it provided the deeply sampled blood TCRbeta repertoires that made up the dataset. The sample metadata nearly always contained a de-identified subject ID, COVID-19 status, age in years and sex. The prospective study material was composed of cDNA or gDNA derived from T cells, B-cell-depleted T cells, or PBMCs. The samples were drawn from the first 160 participants of the ongoing ImmuneRACE study and from 950 to 1,500 subjects provided by 6 global collaborators. The repertoires were released in a freely available public database meant as a resource for research on the immune response to SARS-CoV-2. General study outcomes and caveats: How much clinical and demographic metadata was included differed by source and by participant, and the metadata was provided uncurated.

Another Seattle source contributed samples from volunteer blood donors who had recovered from COVID-19. Whole blood was collected in K2EDTA tubes by collaborating institutions according to the institutions' own protocols. For TCRbeta analysis, collaborators shipped samples in one of three forms: frozen whole blood, isolated PBMCs, or DNA extracted from either of those sample types. TCRbeta CDR3 regions were amplified from genomic DNA by means of the immunoSEQ Assay, a bias-controlled multiplex PCR. For the original study's pipeline: Within the assay, amplification of reference gene primers was used to estimate how many nucleated cells each sample contained. To quantify the absolute abundance of each unique TCRbeta CDR3 rearrangement, sequence reads were collapsed and filtered. For each sample, productive Simpson clonality was calculated as the square root of Simpson's diversity index over productive rearrangements. In its TCRdb copy, this immuneACCESS table keeps in-frame sequences only and misses some clones. Where compared with another copy, unresolved V genes explain less than half of these, and the others have no known cause. V, J and clone size were drawn from that table, and D and trimming were deduced from the DNA. This sample lists a few hundred thousand clones; 70% to 90% were detected once. The ten largest clones take up about 6% of the sample.

Note on this clone: Its cognate antigen has yet to be identified. Per-nucleotide qualities are absent, and no much larger clonotype sits a single base away.

Sequencing used peripheral blood. The receptor's source is a man younger than 35 who had recovered from COVID-19.

The sequenced DNA: TGTGCCAGCTCACCTGGAACTAACCAAGAGACCCAGTACTTC. It is translated as CASSPGTNQETQYF. The chain links TRBV18 with TRBJ2-5; confidence is insufficient to name the D gene. The CDR3, from cysteine to phenylalanine, totals 14 residues. The retained sequence is limited to the CDR3, 42 bases, with the frame set at the first base. V is pared back by 3 bases and J by 0 bases, with 8 bases lying between the germline termini. CDR1 and CDR2 (KGHSH, LQKENI) derive from the germline V gene.